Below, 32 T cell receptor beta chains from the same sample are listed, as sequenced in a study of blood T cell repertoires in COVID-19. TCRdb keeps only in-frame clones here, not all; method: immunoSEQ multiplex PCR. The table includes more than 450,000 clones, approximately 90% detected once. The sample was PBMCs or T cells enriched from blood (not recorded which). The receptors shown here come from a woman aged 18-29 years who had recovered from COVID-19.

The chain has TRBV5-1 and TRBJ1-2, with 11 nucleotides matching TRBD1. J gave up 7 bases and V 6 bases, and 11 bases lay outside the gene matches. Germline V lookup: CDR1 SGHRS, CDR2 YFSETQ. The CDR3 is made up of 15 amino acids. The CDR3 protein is CASTLLGQGASGYTF. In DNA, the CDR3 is TGCGCCAGCACCCTTTTAGGACAGGGGGCGAGTGGCTACACCTTC.

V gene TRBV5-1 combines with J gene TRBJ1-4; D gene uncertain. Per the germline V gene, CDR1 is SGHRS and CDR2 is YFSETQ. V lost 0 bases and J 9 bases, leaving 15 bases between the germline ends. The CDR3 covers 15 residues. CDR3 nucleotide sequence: TGCGCCAGCAGCTTGGAGTCGGGGTCCGGTCAAAAACTGTTTTTT. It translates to CASSLESGSGQKLFF.

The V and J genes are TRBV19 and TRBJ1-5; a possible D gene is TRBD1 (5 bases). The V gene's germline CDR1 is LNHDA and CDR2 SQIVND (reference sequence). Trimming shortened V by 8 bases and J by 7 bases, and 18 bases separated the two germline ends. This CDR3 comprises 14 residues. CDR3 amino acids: CASRRGDSWQPQHF. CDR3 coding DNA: TGTGCCAGTCGGAGAGGCGACAGCTGGCAGCCCCAGCATTTT. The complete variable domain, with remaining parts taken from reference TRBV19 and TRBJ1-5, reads DGGITQSPKYLFRKEGQNVTLSCEQNLNHDAMYWYRQDPGQGLRLIYYSQIVNDFQKGDIAEGYSVSREKKESFPLTVTSAQKNPTAFYLCASRRGDSWQPQHFGDGTRLSIL.

The CDR3 region has the DNA TGTGCCAGCAGCCAGTCTCGCAACGAGCAGTACTTC. Amino acid sequence: CASSQSRNEQYF. The chain joins TRBV6-5 to TRBJ2-7, with unresolved D. This CDR3 region has 12 residues. Germline CDR1 MNHEY, CDR2 SVGAGI. Trimming stripped 6 bases from V and 5 bases from J, with 11 bases between.

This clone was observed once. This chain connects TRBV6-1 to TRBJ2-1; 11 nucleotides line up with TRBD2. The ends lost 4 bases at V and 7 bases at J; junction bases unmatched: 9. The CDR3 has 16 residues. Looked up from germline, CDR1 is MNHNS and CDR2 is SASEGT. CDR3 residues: CASSAVLTSGVNEQFF. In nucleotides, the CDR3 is TGTGCCAGCAGTGCAGTTTTGACTAGCGGGGTGAATGAGCAGTTCTTC.

In nucleotides, the CDR3 is TGCAGCGTTGTGTCTGGGCCCGGCTACACCTTC. It yields the protein CSVVSGPGYTF. The chain recombines TRBV29-1 with TRBJ1-2; D unresolved. Deletions cut 4 bases from V and 8 bases from J, with 11 bases between. The CDR3 is 11 residues long. The germline gives CDR1 SQVTM, CDR2 ANQGSEA. Using reference TRBV29-1 and TRBJ1-2 for the parts outside the CDR3, the full variable domain is SAVISQKPSRDICQRGTSLTIQCQVDSQVTMMFWYRQQPGQSLTLIATANQGSEATYESGFVIDKFPISRPNLTFSTLTVSNMSPEDSSIYLCSVVSGPGYTFGSGTRLTVV.

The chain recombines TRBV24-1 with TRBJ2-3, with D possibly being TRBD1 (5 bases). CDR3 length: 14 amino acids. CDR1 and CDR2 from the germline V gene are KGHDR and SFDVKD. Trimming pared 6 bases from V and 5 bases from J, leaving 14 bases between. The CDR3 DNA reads TGTGCCACCAGTAGGGGAATCGCGAAAGATACGCAGTATTTT. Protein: CATSRGIAKDTQYF.

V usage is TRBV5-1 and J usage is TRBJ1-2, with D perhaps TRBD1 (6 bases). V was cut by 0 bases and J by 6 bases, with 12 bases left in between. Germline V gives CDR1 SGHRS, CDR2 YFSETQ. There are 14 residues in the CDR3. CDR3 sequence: CASSLAAQGNGYTF. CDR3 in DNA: TGCGCCAGCAGCTTGGCCGCACAGGGAAATGGCTACACCTTC.

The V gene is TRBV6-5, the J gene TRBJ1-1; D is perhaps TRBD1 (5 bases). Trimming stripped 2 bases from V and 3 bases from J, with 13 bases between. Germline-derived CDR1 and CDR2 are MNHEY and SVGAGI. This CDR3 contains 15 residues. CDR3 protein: CASSYLGGGYTEAFF. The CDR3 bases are TGTGCCAGCAGTTACCTGGGGGGAGGGTACACTGAAGCTTTCTTT.

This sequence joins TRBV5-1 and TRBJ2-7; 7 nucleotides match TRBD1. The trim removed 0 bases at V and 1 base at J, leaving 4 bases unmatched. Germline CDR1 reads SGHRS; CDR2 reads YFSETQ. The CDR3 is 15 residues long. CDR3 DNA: TGCGCCAGCAGCTTGGCAGGGGGTAGGTCCTACGAGCAGTACTTC. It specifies CASSLAGGRSYEQYF.

CDR3 nucleotides: TGCGCCAGCAGCCAAGGGGTAGCGCTTACTGAAGCTTTCTTT. Translating it yields CASSQGVALTEAFF. The chain employs TRBV4-1 and TRBJ1-1; no clear D gene. Trimming left V 1 base short and J 5 bases short, with 11 bases between. Germline CDR1 and CDR2: MGHRA and YSYEKL. This CDR3 spans 14 amino acids.

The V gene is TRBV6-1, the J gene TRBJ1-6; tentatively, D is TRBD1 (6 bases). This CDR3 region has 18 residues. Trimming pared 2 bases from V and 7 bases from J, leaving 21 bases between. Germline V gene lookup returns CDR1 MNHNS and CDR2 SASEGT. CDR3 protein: CASSEPLLPRDNNSPLHF. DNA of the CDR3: TGTGCCAGCAGTGAACCGTTACTCCCCCGGGACAACAATTCACCCCTCCACTTT.

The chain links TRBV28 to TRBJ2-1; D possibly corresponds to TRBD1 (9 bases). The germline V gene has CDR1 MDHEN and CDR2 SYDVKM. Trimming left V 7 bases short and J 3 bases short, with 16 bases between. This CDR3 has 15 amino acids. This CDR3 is CASNGGDRVYNEQFF. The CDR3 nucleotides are TGTGCCAGCAACGGGGGGGACAGGGTCTACAATGAGCAGTTCTTC.

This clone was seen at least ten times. The CDR3 spells CASRDDREKLFF. As DNA, the CDR3 is TGTGCCAGCAGGGACGACAGGGAAAAACTGTTTTTT. The chain carries TRBV7-9 and TRBJ1-4; D is perhaps TRBD1 (6 bases). This CDR3 comprises 12 residues. Germline V gene sequence: CDR1 SEHNR, CDR2 FQNEAQ (reference sequence). Trimming took 6 bases from V and 8 from J, leaving 10 bases between them.

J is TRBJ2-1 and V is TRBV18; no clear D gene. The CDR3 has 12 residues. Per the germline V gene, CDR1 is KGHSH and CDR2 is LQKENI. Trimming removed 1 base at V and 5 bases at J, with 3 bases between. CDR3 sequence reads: CASSPLNNEQFF. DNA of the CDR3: TGTGCCAGCTCACCACTCAACAATGAGCAGTTCTTC. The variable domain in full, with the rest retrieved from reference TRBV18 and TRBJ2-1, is NAGVMQNPRHLVRRRGQEARLRCSPMKGHSHVYWYRQLPEEGLKFMVYLQKENIIDESGMPKERFSAEFPKEGPSILRIQQVVRGDSAAYFCASSPLNNEQFFGPGTRLTVL.

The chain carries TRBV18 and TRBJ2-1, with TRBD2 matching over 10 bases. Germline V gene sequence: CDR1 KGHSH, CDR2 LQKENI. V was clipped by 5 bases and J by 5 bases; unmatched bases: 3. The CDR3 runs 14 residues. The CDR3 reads CASSRLAGHNEQFF. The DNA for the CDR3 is TGTGCCAGCTCAAGACTAGCGGGCCACAATGAGCAGTTCTTC. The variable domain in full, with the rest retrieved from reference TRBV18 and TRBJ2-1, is NAGVMQNPRHLVRRRGQEARLRCSPMKGHSHVYWYRQLPEEGLKFMVYLQKENIIDESGMPKERFSAEFPKEGPSILRIQQVVRGDSAAYFCASSRLAGHNEQFFGPGTRLTVL.

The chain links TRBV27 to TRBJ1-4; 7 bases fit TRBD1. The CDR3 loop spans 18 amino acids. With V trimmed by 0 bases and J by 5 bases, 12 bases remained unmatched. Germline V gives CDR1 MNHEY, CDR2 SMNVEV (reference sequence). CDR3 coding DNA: TGTGCCAGCAGTTTATCCGGAGACAGGGAGTGGCCCAATGAAAAACTGTTTTTT. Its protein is CASSLSGDREWPNEKLFF.

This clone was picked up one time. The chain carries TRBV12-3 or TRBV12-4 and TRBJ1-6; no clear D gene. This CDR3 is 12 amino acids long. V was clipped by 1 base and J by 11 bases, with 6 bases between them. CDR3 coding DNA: TGTGCCAGCAGTTTAGATCCGGCACCCCTCCACTTT. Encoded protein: CASSLDPAPLHF.

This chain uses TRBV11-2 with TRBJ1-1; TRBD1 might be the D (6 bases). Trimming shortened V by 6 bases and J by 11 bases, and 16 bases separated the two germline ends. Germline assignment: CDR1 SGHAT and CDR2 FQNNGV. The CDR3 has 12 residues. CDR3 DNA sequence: TGTGCCAGCAGTTTAACTTCCCAGGGGGCTTTCTTT. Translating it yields CASSLTSQGAFF.

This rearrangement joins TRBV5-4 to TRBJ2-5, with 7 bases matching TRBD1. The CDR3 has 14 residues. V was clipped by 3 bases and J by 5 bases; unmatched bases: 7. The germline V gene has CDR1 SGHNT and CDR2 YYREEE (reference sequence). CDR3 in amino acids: CASSSTGEGETQYF. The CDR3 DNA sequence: TGTGCCAGCAGCTCCACAGGGGAAGGTGAGACCCAGTACTTC.

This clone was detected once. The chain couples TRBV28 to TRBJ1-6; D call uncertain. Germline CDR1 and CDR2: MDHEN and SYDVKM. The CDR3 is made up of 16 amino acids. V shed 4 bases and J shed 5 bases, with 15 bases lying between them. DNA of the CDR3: TGTGCCAGCAGTTCAACCGGCCGACTGAATAATTCACCCCTCCACTTT. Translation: CASSSTGRLNNSPLHF.

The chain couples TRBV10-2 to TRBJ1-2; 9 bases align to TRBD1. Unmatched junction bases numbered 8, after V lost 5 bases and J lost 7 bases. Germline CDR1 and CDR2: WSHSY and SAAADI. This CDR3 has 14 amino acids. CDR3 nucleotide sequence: TGCGCCAGCAGTCTTACAGGGGGCAGGGGTGGCTACACCTTC. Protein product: CASSLTGGRGGYTF.

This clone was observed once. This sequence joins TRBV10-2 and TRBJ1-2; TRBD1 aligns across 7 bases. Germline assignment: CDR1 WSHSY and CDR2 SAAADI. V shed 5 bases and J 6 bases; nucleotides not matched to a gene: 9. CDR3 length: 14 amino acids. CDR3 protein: CASSKIQGPHGYTF. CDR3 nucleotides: TGCGCCAGCAGTAAAATACAGGGGCCCCATGGCTACACCTTC.

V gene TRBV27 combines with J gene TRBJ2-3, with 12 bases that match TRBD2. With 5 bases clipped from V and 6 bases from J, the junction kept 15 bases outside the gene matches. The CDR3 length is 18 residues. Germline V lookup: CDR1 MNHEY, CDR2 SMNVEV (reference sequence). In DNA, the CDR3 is TGTGCCAGCAGTCACCTTAGCCGACTAGCGGGGGTATCGGATACGCAGTATTTT. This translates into CASSHLSRLAGVSDTQYF.

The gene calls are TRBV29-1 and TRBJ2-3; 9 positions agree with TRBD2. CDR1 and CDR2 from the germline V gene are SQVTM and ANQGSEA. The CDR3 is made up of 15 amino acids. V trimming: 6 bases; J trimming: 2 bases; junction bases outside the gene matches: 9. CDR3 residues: CSVQGSGGDTDTQYF. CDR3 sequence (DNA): TGCAGCGTACAAGGTAGCGGGGGTGACACAGATACGCAGTATTTT.

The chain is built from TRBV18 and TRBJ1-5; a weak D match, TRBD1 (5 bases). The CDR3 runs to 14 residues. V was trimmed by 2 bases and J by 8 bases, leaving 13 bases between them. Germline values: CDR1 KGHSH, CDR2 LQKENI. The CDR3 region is CASSPGVDSKPQHF. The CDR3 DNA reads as TGTGCCAGCTCACCAGGGGTCGACAGCAAGCCCCAGCATTTT. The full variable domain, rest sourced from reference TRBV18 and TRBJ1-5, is NAGVMQNPRHLVRRRGQEARLRCSPMKGHSHVYWYRQLPEEGLKFMVYLQKENIIDESGMPKERFSAEFPKEGPSILRIQQVVRGDSAAYFCASSPGVDSKPQHFGDGTRLSIL.

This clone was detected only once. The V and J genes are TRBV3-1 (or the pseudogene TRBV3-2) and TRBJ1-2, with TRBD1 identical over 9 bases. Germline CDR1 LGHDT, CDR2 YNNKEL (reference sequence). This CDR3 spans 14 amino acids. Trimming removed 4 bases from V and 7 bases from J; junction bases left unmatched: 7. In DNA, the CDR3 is TGTGCCAGCAGCCTCACAGGGGGCGCGGGTGGCTACACCTTC. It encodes CASSLTGGAGGYTF.

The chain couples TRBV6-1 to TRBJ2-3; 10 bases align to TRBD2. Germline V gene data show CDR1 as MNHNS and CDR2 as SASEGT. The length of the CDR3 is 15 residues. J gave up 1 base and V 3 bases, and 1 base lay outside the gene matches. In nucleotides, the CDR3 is TGTGCCAGCAGTGAGAGCGGGGGGGGCACAGATACGCAGTATTTT. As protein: CASSESGGGTDTQYF.

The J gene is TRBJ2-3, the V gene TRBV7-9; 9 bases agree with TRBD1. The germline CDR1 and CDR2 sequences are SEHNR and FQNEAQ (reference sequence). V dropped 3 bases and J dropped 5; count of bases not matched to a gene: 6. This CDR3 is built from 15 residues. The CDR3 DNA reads TGTGCCAGCAGCTTCTGGACAGGGGAAGGAGATACGCAGTATTTT. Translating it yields CASSFWTGEGDTQYF.

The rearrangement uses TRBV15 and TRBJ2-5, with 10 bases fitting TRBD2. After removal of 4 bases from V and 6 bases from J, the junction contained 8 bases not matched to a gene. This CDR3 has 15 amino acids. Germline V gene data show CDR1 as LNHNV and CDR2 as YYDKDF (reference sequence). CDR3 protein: CATSTSGGAVQTQYF. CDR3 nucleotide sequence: TGTGCCACCAGCACCAGCGGGGGGGCCGTCCAGACCCAGTACTTC.

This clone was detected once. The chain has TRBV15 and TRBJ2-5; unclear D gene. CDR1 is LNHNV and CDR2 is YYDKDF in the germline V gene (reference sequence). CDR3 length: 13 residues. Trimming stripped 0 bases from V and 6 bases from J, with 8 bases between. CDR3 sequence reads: CATSRDLEQTQYF. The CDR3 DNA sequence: TGTGCCACCAGCAGAGATTTAGAGCAGACCCAGTACTTC.

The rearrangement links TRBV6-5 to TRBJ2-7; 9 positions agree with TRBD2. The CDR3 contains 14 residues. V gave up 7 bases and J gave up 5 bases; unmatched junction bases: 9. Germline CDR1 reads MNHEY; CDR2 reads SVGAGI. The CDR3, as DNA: TGTGCCAGCAAGGGCCCTAGCGGGGTGAACGAGCAGTACTTC. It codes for CASKGPSGVNEQYF.